This T cell receptor beta chain was retrieved from a study of blood T cell repertoires in COVID-19. For the study at large: Italy, Spain and the United States were the sources of the convalescent and acute COVID-19 samples. The analysed material was cDNA or gDNA that came from T cells, B-cell-depleted T cells, or PBMCs.

In germline, CDR1 is SQVTM, CDR2 ANQGSEA. The CDR3 length is 14 residues. V dropped 4 bases and J dropped 14; count of bases not matched to a gene: 19. Original methodology: Nucleated cell number was recorded as an estimate derived from reference gene primer amplification. Clones were sequenced by immunoSEQ multiplex PCR, and TCRdb holds only the in-frame ones, with some missing. V and J calls and clone size are given by that table; D and trimming were obtained from the DNA. In the table there are roughly 290,000 clones, 75% to 90% of which are singletons. The chain couples TRBV29-1 to TRBJ1-2, with 7 bases matching TRBD1. The clonotype originates from a man aged 25-45 years with acute or convalescent COVID-19. The sample was peripheral blood. CDR3 nucleotides: TGCAGCGTTGTTAAGTGGGACAGCTCAATTCCGGGGACCTTC. It is translated as CSVVKWDSSIPGTF.